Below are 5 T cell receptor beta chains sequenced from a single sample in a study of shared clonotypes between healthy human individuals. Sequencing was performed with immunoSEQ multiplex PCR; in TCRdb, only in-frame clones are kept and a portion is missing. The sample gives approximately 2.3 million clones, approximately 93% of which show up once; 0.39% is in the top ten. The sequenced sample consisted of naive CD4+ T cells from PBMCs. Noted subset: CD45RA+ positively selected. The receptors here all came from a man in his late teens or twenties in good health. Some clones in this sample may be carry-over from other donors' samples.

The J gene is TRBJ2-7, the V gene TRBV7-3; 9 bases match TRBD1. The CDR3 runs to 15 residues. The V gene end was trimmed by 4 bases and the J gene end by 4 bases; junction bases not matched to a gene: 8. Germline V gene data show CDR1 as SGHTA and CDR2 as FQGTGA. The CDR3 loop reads CASSYGTGYLYEQYF. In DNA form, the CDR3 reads TGTGCCAGCAGCTATGGGACAGGGTATTTGTACGAGCAGTACTTC.

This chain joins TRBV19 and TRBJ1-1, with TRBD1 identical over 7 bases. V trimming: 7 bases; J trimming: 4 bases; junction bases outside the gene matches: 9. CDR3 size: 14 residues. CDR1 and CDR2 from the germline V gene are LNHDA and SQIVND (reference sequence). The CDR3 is CASTTTGWRTEAFF. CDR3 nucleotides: TGTGCCAGTACCACGACAGGGTGGCGCACTGAAGCTTTCTTT.

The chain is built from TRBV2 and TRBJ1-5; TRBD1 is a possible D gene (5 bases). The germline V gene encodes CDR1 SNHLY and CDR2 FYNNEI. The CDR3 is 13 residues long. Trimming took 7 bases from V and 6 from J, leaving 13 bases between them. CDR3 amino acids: CASMSGESQPQHF. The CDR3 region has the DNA TGTGCCAGCATGTCGGGGGAGAGTCAGCCCCAGCATTTT.

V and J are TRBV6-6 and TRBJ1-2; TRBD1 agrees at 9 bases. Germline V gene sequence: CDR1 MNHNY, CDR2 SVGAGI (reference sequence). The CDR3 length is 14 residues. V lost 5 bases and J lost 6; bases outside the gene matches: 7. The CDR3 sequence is CASSRRQGVHGYTF. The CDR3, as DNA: TGTGCCAGCAGTCGCCGACAGGGGGTTCATGGCTACACCTTC.

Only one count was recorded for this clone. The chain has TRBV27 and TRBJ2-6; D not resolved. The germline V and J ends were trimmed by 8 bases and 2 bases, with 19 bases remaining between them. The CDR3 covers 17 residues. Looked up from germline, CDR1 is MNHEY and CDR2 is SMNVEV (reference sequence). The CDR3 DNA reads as TGTGCCAGCGCACCGGCGGTAGGAGTTCCTGGGGCCAACGTCCTGACTTTC. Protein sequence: CASAPAVGVPGANVLTF. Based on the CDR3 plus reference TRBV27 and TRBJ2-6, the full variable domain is EAQVTQNPRYLITVTGKKLTVTCSQNMNHEYMSWYRQDPGLGLRQIYYSMNVEVTDKGDVPEGYKVSRKEKRNFPLILESPSPNQTSLYFCASAPAVGVPGANVLTFGAGSRLTVL.